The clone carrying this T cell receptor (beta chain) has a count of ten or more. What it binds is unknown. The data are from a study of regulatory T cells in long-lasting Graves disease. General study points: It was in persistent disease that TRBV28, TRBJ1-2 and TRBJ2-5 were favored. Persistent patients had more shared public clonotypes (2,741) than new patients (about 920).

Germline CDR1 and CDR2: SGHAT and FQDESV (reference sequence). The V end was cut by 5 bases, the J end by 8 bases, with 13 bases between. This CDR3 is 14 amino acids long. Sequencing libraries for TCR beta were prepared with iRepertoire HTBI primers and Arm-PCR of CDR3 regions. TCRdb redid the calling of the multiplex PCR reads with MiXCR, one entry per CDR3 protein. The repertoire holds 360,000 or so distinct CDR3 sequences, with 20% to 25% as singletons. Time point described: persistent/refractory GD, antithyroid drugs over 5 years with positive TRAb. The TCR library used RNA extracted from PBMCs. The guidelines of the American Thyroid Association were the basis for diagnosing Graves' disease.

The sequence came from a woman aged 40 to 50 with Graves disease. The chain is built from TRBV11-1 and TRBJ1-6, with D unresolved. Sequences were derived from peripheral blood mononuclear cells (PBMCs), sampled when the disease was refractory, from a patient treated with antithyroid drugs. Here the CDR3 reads CASSQSRADSPLHF. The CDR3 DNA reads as TGTGCCAGCAGCCAATCACGCGCGGATTCACCCCTCCACTTT.